The rows below give T cell receptor beta chains drawn from one sample of a study of blood T cell repertoires in COVID-19. Only in-frame clones appear in the TCRdb table, and some are missing; sequencing was by immunoSEQ multiplex PCR. The sample lists under 350,000 clones, approximately 90% seen once, with about 4.6% in the top ten. The sequencing sample was made of peripheral blood. All receptors come from a man in his forties with acute or convalescent COVID-19. CDR3s include the opening cysteine and the closing phenylalanine or tryptophan. Fields, in order: clone size, D gene, J gene, V gene, CDR3 DNA, CDR3 protein. The D gene is left open where the match is weak. Some rows mark clone size as missing; the rest say once, few, many or name a class of expanded clone.

size: NA; D: TRBD1; J: TRBJ1-4; V: TRBV2; DNA: TGTGCCAGCAGGGGGACAGGGGTTAATGAAAAACTGTTTTTT; CDR3: CASRGTGVNEKLFF
size: NA; D: NA; J: TRBJ2-2; V: TRBV30; DNA: TGTGCCTGGAGCGCCTGGGGGGATGACGGGGAGCTGTTTTTT; CDR3: CAWSAWGDDGELFF
size: once; D: NA; J: TRBJ2-7; V: TRBV12-3/TRBV12-4; DNA: TGTGCCAGCAGTTCTCGGACAGTCCTGGAGCAGTACTTC; CDR3: CASSSRTVLEQYF
size: NA; D: TRBD1; J: TRBJ2-2; V: TRBV7-2; DNA: TGTGCCAGCAGCCTTGGACAGGGTGCCGGGGAGCTGTTTTTT; CDR3: CASSLGQGAGELFF
size: NA; D: TRBD1; J: TRBJ1-1; V: TRBV19; DNA: TGTGCCAGTAGTCCTCGGACAGGGGGCGCCGAGGGTAACACTGAAGCTTTCTTT; CDR3: CASSPRTGGAEGNTEAFF
size: NA; D: TRBD1; J: TRBJ1-2; V: TRBV28; DNA: TGTGCCAGCAGTTTAAACAGGGGTTATGGCTACACCTTC; CDR3: CASSLNRGYGYTF
size: NA; D: TRBD1; J: TRBJ2-7; V: TRBV19; DNA: TGTGCCAGTAGACAGGGGATTGGATACGAGCAGTACTTC; CDR3: CASRQGIGYEQYF
size: NA; D: NA; J: TRBJ1-1; V: TRBV28; DNA: TGTGCCAGCAAGACCGGGGGGGGCACTGAAGCTTTCTTT; CDR3: CASKTGGGTEAFF
size: NA; D: NA; J: TRBJ2-7; V: TRBV19; DNA: TGTGCCAGTAGTATAGCATTACAGGGTTACCACGAGCAGTACTTC; CDR3: CASSIALQGYHEQYF
size: once; D: NA; J: TRBJ2-1; V: TRBV20-1; DNA: TGCAGTGCTAGGCCCTACGATGAGCAGTTCTTC; CDR3: CSARPYDEQFF
size: once; D: NA; J: TRBJ2-7; V: TRBV2; DNA: TGTGCCAGCAGTACCTACGCGGGGGCCGGGCAGTACTTC; CDR3: CASSTYAGAGQYF
size: few; D: TRBD1; J: TRBJ2-2; V: TRBV28; DNA: TGTGCCAGCAGTGCCCGGACAGGGGGTGCCGGGGAGCTGTTTTTT; CDR3: CASSARTGGAGELFF
size: NA; D: TRBD1; J: TRBJ1-5; V: TRBV7-9; DNA: TGTGCCAGCAGCTTAGGGACAGGGGGCAATCAGCCCCAGCATTTT; CDR3: CASSLGTGGNQPQHF
size: NA; D: NA; J: TRBJ2-7; V: TRBV29-1; DNA: TGCAGCGTTCTAGGCGGAGACCCCTACGAGCAGTACTTC; CDR3: CSVLGGDPYEQYF
size: NA; D: NA; J: TRBJ1-1; V: TRBV5-6; DNA: TGTGCCAGCAGCTCCCTAAGTGGGCCGACTGAAGCTTTCTTT; CDR3: CASSSLSGPTEAFF
size: once; D: TRBD2; J: TRBJ2-1; V: TRBV7-2; DNA: TGTGCCAGCAGCTTAGTAGCGGGGGCCTACAATGAGCAGTTCTTC; CDR3: CASSLVAGAYNEQFF
size: NA; D: NA; J: TRBJ1-5; V: TRBV11-2; DNA: TGTGCCAGCAGCTTAGGTGAGAGCAATCAGCCCCAGCATTTT; CDR3: CASSLGESNQPQHF
size: NA; D: NA; J: TRBJ2-7; V: TRBV4-2; DNA: TGTGCCAGCAGCCAAGACCCCCAGGGGGACGGGGGCTACGAGCAGTACTTC; CDR3: CASSQDPQGDGGYEQYF
size: NA; D: NA; J: TRBJ2-5; V: TRBV6-5; DNA: TGTGCCAGCAGTTACGTTCTAGCAGAGACCCAGTACTTC; CDR3: CASSYVLAETQYF
size: once; D: NA; J: TRBJ2-7; V: TRBV4-2; DNA: TGTGCCAGCAGCCAAGTAATGGTGGGGGGAGCCGAGCAGTACTTC; CDR3: CASSQVMVGGAEQYF
size: NA; D: TRBD1; J: TRBJ1-2; V: TRBV18; DNA: TGTGCCAGCTCACGGACAGGGATTGAGGGCTACACCTTC; CDR3: CASSRTGIEGYTF
size: NA; D: TRBD2; J: TRBJ2-1; V: TRBV27; DNA: TGTGCCAGCAGTAAAATTAGGACTAGCGGGGTCGTCTTCAATGAGCAGTTCTTC; CDR3: CASSKIRTSGVVFNEQFF
size: NA; D: NA; J: TRBJ2-3; V: TRBV29-1; DNA: TGCAGCGTTGAAGATCGTGGACAGACTCCAGATACGCAGTATTTT; CDR3: CSVEDRGQTPDTQYF
size: NA; D: NA; J: TRBJ2-7; V: TRBV5-1; DNA: TGCGCCAGCAGCTTGGGATGGGCCGAGGCCGGGGACGAGCAGTACTTC; CDR3: CASSLGWAEAGDEQYF
size: few; D: TRBD2; J: TRBJ2-1; V: TRBV5-1; DNA: TGCGCCAGCAGCTCCGGGACTAGCAGGGAGCAGTTCTTC; CDR3: CASSSGTSREQFF
size: NA; D: TRBD1; J: TRBJ2-7; V: TRBV6-5; DNA: TGTGCCAGCAGAACTTCGGGACAGGGAGGCTACGAGCAGTACTTC; CDR3: CASRTSGQGGYEQYF
size: NA; D: NA; J: TRBJ2-2; V: TRBV10-1; DNA: TGCGCCAGCAGTGAGATAGGGGGGGCGAGCACCGGGGAGCTGTTTTTT; CDR3: CASSEIGGASTGELFF
size: NA; D: NA; J: TRBJ1-5; V: TRBV21-1; DNA: TGTGCCAGCAGCAAAGCGCTTTACTCAGGGGGCACACAGCCCCAGCATTTT; CDR3: CASSKALYSGGTQPQHF
size: few; D: TRBD2; J: TRBJ2-1; V: TRBV20-1; DNA: TGCAGTGCTAGTATAGCGGGGGGGTACAATGAGCAGTTCTTC; CDR3: CSASIAGGYNEQFF
size: NA; D: NA; J: TRBJ1-1; V: TRBV10-1; DNA: TGCGCCAGCAGTGAGTCGCGGGTCTGGGGCACTGAAGCTTTCTTT; CDR3: CASSESRVWGTEAFF
size: few; D: NA; J: TRBJ1-2; V: TRBV30; DNA: TGTGCCTGGAGAGAATTTGGACTATCTATGGGCTACACCTTC; CDR3: CAWREFGLSMGYTF
size: NA; D: NA; J: TRBJ2-1; V: TRBV11-2; DNA: TGTGCCAGCAGCTTGTATGGGGGGTCCGACTACAATGAGCAGTTCTTC; CDR3: CASSLYGGSDYNEQFF
size: NA; D: TRBD1; J: TRBJ1-2; V: TRBV6-5; DNA: TGTGCCAGCAGCCTTCGCTTCGACAGGGGGTATGGCTACACCTTC; CDR3: CASSLRFDRGYGYTF
size: few; D: NA; J: TRBJ2-2; V: TRBV2; DNA: TGTGCCAGCATCGAGAATCCAACGAACACCGGGGAGCTGTTTTTT; CDR3: CASIENPTNTGELFF
size: NA; D: NA; J: TRBJ1-5; V: TRBV7-2; DNA: TGTGCCAGCAGCTTAGAGCGGGTAGTTCAGCCCCAGCATTTT; CDR3: CASSLERVVQPQHF
size: few; D: TRBD1; J: TRBJ2-7; V: TRBV10-2; DNA: TGCGCCAGCAGCCCAGGACAGGGTGTCTACGAGCAGTACTTC; CDR3: CASSPGQGVYEQYF
size: NA; D: TRBD1; J: TRBJ1-2; V: TRBV7-7; DNA: TGTGCCAGCAGCCCAATCACAGGGGTCCATGGCTACACCTTC; CDR3: CASSPITGVHGYTF
size: NA; D: TRBD1; J: TRBJ1-2; V: TRBV12-3/TRBV12-4; DNA: TGTGCCAGCAACAGACAGGGTTTCTATGGCTACACCTTC; CDR3: CASNRQGFYGYTF
size: NA; D: NA; J: TRBJ1-6; V: TRBV6-1; DNA: TGTGCCAGCAGTGAAGGACCGAGCGAAACCCTCCACTTT; CDR3: CASSEGPSETLHF
size: NA; D: NA; J: TRBJ2-1; V: TRBV4-2; DNA: TGTGCCAGCAGCTCCGAGGGCGAGCAGTTCTTC; CDR3: CASSSEGEQFF
size: NA; D: NA; J: TRBJ1-1; V: TRBV2; DNA: TGTGCCAGCAGCACAGATCAGGGGAACACTGAAGCTTTCTTT; CDR3: CASSTDQGNTEAFF
size: NA; D: NA; J: TRBJ1-2; V: TRBV10-3; DNA: TGTGCCATCAGGTCCCCTCCTAACTATGGCTACACCTTC; CDR3: CAIRSPPNYGYTF
size: NA; D: NA; J: TRBJ2-3; V: TRBV24-1; DNA: TGTGCCACCAGGTTTCTCGATACGCAGTATTTT; CDR3: CATRFLDTQYF
size: NA; D: NA; J: TRBJ1-2; V: TRBV6-5; DNA: TGTGCCAGCAGTTACTCGGACACGAGGAGTATTCGGGGCTACACCTTC; CDR3: CASSYSDTRSIRGYTF
size: NA; D: NA; J: TRBJ1-6; V: TRBV6-1; DNA: TGTGCCAGCAGTGATTACAGAGATTCACCCCTCCACTTT; CDR3: CASSDYRDSPLHF
size: NA; D: NA; J: TRBJ1-1; V: TRBV6-5; DNA: TGTGCCAGCAGTTACTCGTCTTCCACTGAAGCTTTCTTT; CDR3: CASSYSSSTEAFF
size: NA; D: TRBD1; J: TRBJ1-5; V: TRBV4-1; DNA: TGCGCCAGCAGCCAAGAACTAGGGCAGGGGGGCTCGAGGCCCCAGCATTTT; CDR3: CASSQELGQGGSRPQHF
size: NA; D: TRBD1; J: TRBJ1-2; V: TRBV6-5; DNA: TGTGCCTCCCGGGACAGGGGACATAACTATGGCTACACCTTC; CDR3: CASRDRGHNYGYTF
size: NA; D: NA; J: TRBJ2-3; V: TRBV10-2; DNA: TGCGCCAGCATCCGGGATTATACGCAGTATTTT; CDR3: CASIRDYTQYF
size: NA; D: NA; J: TRBJ1-4; V: TRBV11-2; DNA: TGTGCCAGCAGCTTACGGGGGGTGGGTGAAAAACTGTTTTTT; CDR3: CASSLRGVGEKLFF
size: NA; D: NA; J: TRBJ2-7; V: TRBV5-1; DNA: TGCGCCAGCAGCTTGGTAGGCTCCGCTGGCCTAGGATTCTACGAGCAGTACTTC; CDR3: CASSLVGSAGLGFYEQYF
size: NA; D: NA; J: TRBJ1-4; V: TRBV10-3; DNA: TGTGCCATCAGTGTTCCGGGACAACGTAATGAAAAACTGTTTTTT; CDR3: CAISVPGQRNEKLFF
size: NA; D: NA; J: TRBJ2-4; V: TRBV5-1; DNA: TGCGCCAGCAGCTTTCTAGACTCATCCCTAGCCAAAAACATTCAGTACTTC; CDR3: CASSFLDSSLAKNIQYF
size: NA; D: NA; J: TRBJ2-3; V: TRBV9; DNA: TGTGCCAGCAGCGTAGGGCCATTTCCTAGCACAGATACGCAGTATTTT; CDR3: CASSVGPFPSTDTQYF
size: NA; D: NA; J: TRBJ1-1; V: TRBV19; DNA: TGTGCCAGTAGTATAGACAGGACTCAGCGGACTGAAGCTTTCTTT; CDR3: CASSIDRTQRTEAFF
size: NA; D: NA; J: TRBJ1-2; V: TRBV12-3/TRBV12-4; DNA: TGTGCCAGCAACGCAGGGGTGAACTATGGCTACACCTTC; CDR3: CASNAGVNYGYTF
size: NA; D: NA; J: TRBJ1-5; V: TRBV30; DNA: TGTGCCTGGAGTGTACTTAATGACAATCAGCCACAGCATTTT; CDR3: CAWSVLNDNQPQHF
size: NA; D: TRBD1; J: TRBJ1-1; V: TRBV18; DNA: TGTGCCAGCTCACTGGGACAGGGGGCTTACACTGAAGCTTTCTTT; CDR3: CASSLGQGAYTEAFF
size: NA; D: NA; J: TRBJ2-7; V: TRBV5-1; DNA: TGCGCCAGCAGCGAGGCCTACGAGCAGTACTTC; CDR3: CASSEAYEQYF